These 8 T cell receptor beta chains were sequenced from one sample in a study of cytomegalovirus exposure and HLA in healthy donors. In the PCR, 60 Vbeta and 13 Jbeta primers were used. Profiling relied on immunoSEQ multiplex PCR, and the TCRdb table lists in-frame clones only, not all of them. The table includes some 250,000 clones, about 80% detected once. The sequenced sample consisted of PBMCs. The receptors originated from a woman in her forties in good health and CMV-seropositive.

The chain has TRBV18 and TRBJ2-1; a weak D match, TRBD1 (6 bases). The V end lost 4 bases, the J end lost 15 bases, and 19 bases lay between the germline ends. This CDR3 is 13 amino acids long. CDR1 KGHSH and CDR2 LQKENI come from the germline V gene. CDR3 DNA sequence: TGTGCCAGCTCACTTAAGACAGGTCAAGTGGCGTTCTTC. Encoded protein: CASSLKTGQVAFF.

This chain links TRBV2 with TRBJ1-1; no reliable D call. This CDR3 is built from 11 residues. V lost 7 bases and J lost 1, with 4 bases in between. Germline CDR1 reads SNHLY; CDR2 reads FYNNEI. This CDR3 is CASIRNTEAFF. CDR3 in DNA: TGTGCCAGCATCAGGAACACTGAAGCTTTCTTT.

The chain combines TRBV5-8 with TRBJ2-7; 7 bases align to TRBD1. CDR1 and CDR2 (germline): SGHTS, YDEGEE. Trimming cost V 4 bases and J 4 bases; bases outside gene matches: 17. The CDR3 covers 17 residues. This CDR3 is CASSLAYLTGVGYEQYF. The CDR3 DNA reads TGTGCCAGCAGCCTTGCTTACCTTACAGGGGTGGGTTACGAGCAGTACTTC.

CDR3 loop: CASSDRDSDNQPQHF. For the CDR3, the DNA is TGTGCCAGTAGTGACAGGGATTCAGACAATCAGCCCCAGCATTTT. The chain joins TRBV19 to TRBJ1-5, with 7 bases fitting TRBD1. CDR1 and CDR2 from the germline V gene are LNHDA and SQIVND (reference sequence). CDR3 length: 15 residues. V trimming: 5 bases; J trimming: 3 bases; junction bases outside the gene matches: 7.

The chain uses TRBV5-6 and TRBJ1-5, with 7 bases matching TRBD1. Per the germline V gene, CDR1 is SGHDT and CDR2 is YYEEEE. The CDR3 spans 18 residues. Trimming took 0 bases from V and 2 from J; bases not matched to a gene: 11. CDR3 sequence: CASSLGTGSFRGNQPQHF. The CDR3 bases are TGTGCCAGCAGCTTGGGGACAGGTAGTTTTCGCGGCAATCAGCCCCAGCATTTT.

About this clone: Other DNA sequences from this sample encode an identical CDR3 as well. The rearrangement joins TRBV27 to TRBJ2-3; TRBD2 matches 8 bases. The CDR3 is 15 residues long. Unmatched junction bases numbered 3, after V lost 4 bases and J lost 0 bases. Germline V lookup: CDR1 MNHEY, CDR2 SMNVEV (reference sequence). CDR3 in DNA: TGTGCCAGCAGTTCCGGACTAGCTAGCACAGATACGCAGTATTTT. It yields the protein CASSSGLASTDTQYF.

The CDR3 protein is CASSPRRLDSTDTQYF. The CDR3 nucleotides read TGTGCCAGCAGCCCCCGCCGACTCGATAGCACAGATACGCAGTATTTT. The V call is TRBV7-9, the J call TRBJ2-3, with unresolved D. V was trimmed by 5 bases and J by 0 bases, leaving 15 bases between them. The CDR3 sequence is 16 residues long. Germline CDR1 is SEHNR and CDR2 is FQNEAQ (reference sequence).

Here the CDR3 DNA reads TGTGCCTGGAGTTTCACAGGGGACGGCTACACCTTC. It specifies CAWSFTGDGYTF. The chain recombines TRBV30 with TRBJ1-2, with 7 nucleotides matching TRBD1. CDR1 GTSNPN and CDR2 SVGIG come from the germline V gene (reference sequence). V was clipped by 2 bases and J by 8 bases; unmatched bases: 5. The CDR3 consists of 12 residues.